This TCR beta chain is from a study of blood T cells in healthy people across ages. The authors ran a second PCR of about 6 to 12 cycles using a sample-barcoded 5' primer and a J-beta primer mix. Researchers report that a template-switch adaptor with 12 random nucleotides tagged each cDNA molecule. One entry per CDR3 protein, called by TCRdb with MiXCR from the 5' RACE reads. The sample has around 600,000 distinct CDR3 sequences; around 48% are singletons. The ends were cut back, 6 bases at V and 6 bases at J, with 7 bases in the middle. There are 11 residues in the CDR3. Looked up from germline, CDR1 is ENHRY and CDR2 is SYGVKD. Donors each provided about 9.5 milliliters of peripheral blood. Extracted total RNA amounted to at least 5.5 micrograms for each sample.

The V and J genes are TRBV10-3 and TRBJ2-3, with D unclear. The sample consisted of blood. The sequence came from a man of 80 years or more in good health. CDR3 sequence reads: CAISPSDTQYF. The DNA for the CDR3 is TGTGCCATCAGCCCTTCGGATACGCAGTATTTT.